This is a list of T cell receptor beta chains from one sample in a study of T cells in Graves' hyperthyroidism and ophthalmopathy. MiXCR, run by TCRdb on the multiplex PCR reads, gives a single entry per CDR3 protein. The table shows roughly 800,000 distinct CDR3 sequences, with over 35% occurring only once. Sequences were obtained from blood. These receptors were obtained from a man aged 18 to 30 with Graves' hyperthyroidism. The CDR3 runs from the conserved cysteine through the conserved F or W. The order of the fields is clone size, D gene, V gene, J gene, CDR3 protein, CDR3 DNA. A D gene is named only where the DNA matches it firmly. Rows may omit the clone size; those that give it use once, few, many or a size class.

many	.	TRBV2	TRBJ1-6	CASSEGSAGSYNSPLHF	TGTGCCAGCAGTGAGGGGTCGGCGGGCTCCTATAATTCACCCCTCCACTTT
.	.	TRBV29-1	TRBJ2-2	CSVMGNTGELFF	TGCAGCGTAATGGGGAACACCGGGGAGCTGTTTTTT
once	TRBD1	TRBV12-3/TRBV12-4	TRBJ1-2	CASSPRGRDYYGYTF	TGTGCCAGCAGTCCCAGGGGGCGCGATTACTATGGCTACACCTTC
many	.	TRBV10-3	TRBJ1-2	CAITWSARENGYTF	TGTGCCATCACATGGAGCGCCAGGGAAAATGGCTACACCTTC
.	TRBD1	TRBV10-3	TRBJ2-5	CASSSSQGAEETQYF	TGTGCCAGCAGCTCATCACAGGGGGCGGAAGAGACCCAGTACTTC
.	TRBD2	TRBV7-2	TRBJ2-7	CASRPPLAGPSYEQYF	TGTGCCAGCAGACCGCCTCTAGCGGGGCCTTCCTACGAGCAGTACTTC
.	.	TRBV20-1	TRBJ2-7	CSAQFSGGLNEQYF	TGCAGTGCTCAATTTAGCGGAGGCCTAAACGAGCAGTACTTC
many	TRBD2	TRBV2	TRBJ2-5	CASTATSGGGETQYF	TGTGCCAGCACCGCGACTAGCGGAGGTGGAGAGACCCAGTACTTC
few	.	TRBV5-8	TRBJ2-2	CASSLVGRWELFF	TGTGCCAGCAGCTTGGTGGGCCGTTGGGAGCTGTTTTTT
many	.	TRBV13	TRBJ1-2	CASSLGAGVDYGYTF	TGTGCCAGCAGCTTAGGCGCGGGTGTTGACTATGGCTACACCTTC
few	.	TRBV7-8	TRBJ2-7	CASSLEGWEWYF	TGTGCCAGCAGCTTAGAGGGGTGGGAGTGGTACTTC
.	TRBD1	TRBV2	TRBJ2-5	CASPERTGLRETQYF	TGTGCCAGCCCCGAACGGACAGGTCTCCGGGAGACCCAGTACTTC
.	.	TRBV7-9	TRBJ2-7	CASSYDTWAYEQYF	TGTGCCAGCAGCTACGACACGTGGGCCTACGAGCAGTACTTC
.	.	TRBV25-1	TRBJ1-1	CASSEPGSTLEAFF	TGTGCCAGCAGCGAACCGGGAAGCACCCTAGAAGCTTTCTTT
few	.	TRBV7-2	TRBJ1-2	CASSSRQAVYGYTF	TGTGCCAGCAGCTCCCGACAGGCCGTTTATGGCTACACCTTC
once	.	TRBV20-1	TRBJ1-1	CSAREGDRDEAFF	TGCAGTGCTAGAGAGGGGGACCGCGATGAAGCTTTCTTT
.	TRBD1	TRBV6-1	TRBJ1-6	CASTSRQGYSPLHF	TGTGCCAGCACCTCGAGACAGGGGTATTCACCCCTCCACTTT
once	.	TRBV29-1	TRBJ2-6	CSVLRSTGANVLTF	TGCAGCGTTCTCCGGTCTACAGGGGCCAACGTCCTGACTTTC
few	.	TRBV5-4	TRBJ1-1	CASSLPPGMNTEAFF	TGTGCCAGCAGCTTGCCTCCAGGCATGAACACTGAAGCTTTCTTT
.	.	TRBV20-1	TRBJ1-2	CSARESQSGGYTF	TGCAGTGCTAGAGAGTCCCAATCGGGGGGCTACACCTTC
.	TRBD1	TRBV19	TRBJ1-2	CASATGDDGYTF	TGTGCCAGTGCAACAGGGGATGATGGCTACACCTTC
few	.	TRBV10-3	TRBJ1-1	CASSQVRGVNTEAFF	TGTGCCAGCAGTCAAGTCAGGGGAGTGAACACTGAAGCTTTCTTT
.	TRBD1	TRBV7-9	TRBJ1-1	CASSQDDMGQGNTFF	TGCGCCAGCAGCCAAGATGATATGGGACAGGGGAATACTTTCTTT
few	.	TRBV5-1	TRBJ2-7	CASSLKPGCGYEQYF	TGCGCCAGCAGCTTGAAGCCAGGGTGTGGGTACGAGCAGTACTTC
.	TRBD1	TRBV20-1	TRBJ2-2	CSGRAGGSGELFF	TGCAGTGGGAGGGCAGGGGGCAGCGGGGAGCTGTTTTTT
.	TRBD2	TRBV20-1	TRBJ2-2	CSASGLAGANTGELFF	TGCAGTGCCAGCGGTCTAGCGGGGGCGAACACCGGGGAGCTGTTTTTT
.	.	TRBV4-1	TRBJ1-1	CASVQENTEAFF	TGCGCCAGCGTCCAGGAGAACACTGAAGCTTTCTTT
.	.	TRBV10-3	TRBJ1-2	CAISETPGGDGYTF	TGTGCCATCAGTGAGACACCCGGCGGGGATGGCTACACCTTC
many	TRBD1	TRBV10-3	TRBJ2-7	CAISELGQGPYEQYF	TGTGCCATCAGTGAGTTGGGACAGGGCCCCTACGAGCAGTACTTC
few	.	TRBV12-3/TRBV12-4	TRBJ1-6	CASSQNIQSPLHF	TGTGCCAGCAGTCAGAATATTCAATCACCCCTCCACTTT
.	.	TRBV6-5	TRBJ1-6	CASSRQENSPLHF	TGTGCCAGCAGTCGGCAGGAGAATTCACCCCTCCACTTT
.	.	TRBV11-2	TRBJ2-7	CASSFTSQDGPAYEQYF	TGTGCCAGCAGCTTCACTAGCCAAGATGGTCCCGCCTACGAGCAGTACTTC
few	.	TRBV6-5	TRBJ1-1	CASSDLTPAATEAFF	TGTGCCAGCAGCGACCTGACACCGGCGGCCACTGAAGCTTTCTTT
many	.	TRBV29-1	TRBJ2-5	CSVASREETQYF	TGCAGCGTTGCAAGCAGGGAAGAGACCCAGTACTTC
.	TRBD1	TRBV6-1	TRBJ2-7	CASTPSPGQGAWEQYF	TGTGCCAGCACCCCCTCGCCGGGACAGGGGGCGTGGGAGCAGTACTTC
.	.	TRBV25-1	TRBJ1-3	CASLDGTGNTIYF	TGTGCCAGCTTAGACGGTACTGGAAACACCATATATTTT
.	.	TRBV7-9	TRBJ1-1	CASSQANFKNTEAFF	TGTGCCAGCAGCCAAGCTAACTTCAAGAACACTGAAGCTTTCTTT
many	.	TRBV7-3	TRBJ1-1	CASSLAQGTEAFF	TGTGCCAGCAGCTTAGCACAGGGAACTGAAGCTTTCTTT
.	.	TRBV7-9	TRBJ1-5	CASSSSEVGNQPQHF	TGTGCCAGCAGCTCATCGGAGGTGGGCAATCAGCCCCAGCATTTT
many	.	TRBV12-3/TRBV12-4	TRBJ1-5	CASSLSYSAQHF	TGTGCCAGCAGTTTATCATATTCGGCCCAGCATTTT
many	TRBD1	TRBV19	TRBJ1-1	CASPWGTEGHTEAFF	TGTGCCAGTCCATGGGGGACAGAAGGGCACACTGAAGCTTTCTTT
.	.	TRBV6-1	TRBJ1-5	CASSLGSEQPQHF	TGTGCCAGCAGCTTAGGCTCGGAACAGCCCCAGCATTTT
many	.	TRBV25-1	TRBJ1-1	CASSEGGAEAFF	TGTGCCAGCAGTGAAGGGGGGGCTGAAGCTTTCTTT
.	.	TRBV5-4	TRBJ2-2	CASSRGPKTTGELFF	TGTGCCAGCAGCCGGGGCCCGAAGACCACCGGGGAGCTGTTTTTT
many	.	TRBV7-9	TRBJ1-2	CASSLPENYGYTF	TGTGCCAGCAGCTTACCAGAGAACTATGGCTACACCTTC